This T cell receptor (beta chain) was found in a study of CD8+ T cells in alopecia areata. Notes on the study in general: Normal scalp showed lower clonality than lesional scalp, especially alopecia totalis/universalis.

Reverse transcribed after extraction, RNA yielded cDNA as the sequencing template. TCRdb's copy holds only in-frame clones and misses some; the assay was immunoSEQ multiplex PCR. The sample records roughly 180,000 clones, more than 60% being singletons. As concerns this clone: The target antigen is unknown.

The CDR3 spans 15 residues. CDR1 SGHRS and CDR2 YFSETQ come from the germline V gene. Trimming took off 0 bases at V and 6 bases at J, with 13 bases between the two ends. Those with alopecia areata gave lesional scalp punch biopsies and peripheral blood. The sequence came from a human donor with alopecia areata. Here the sequenced sample was CD4+ T cells sorted from blood, taken at week 0. V usage is TRBV5-1 and J usage is TRBJ2-1; D assignment may be TRBD1 or TRBD2 (5 bases each). The CDR3 region has the DNA TGCGCCAGCAGCTTGGAAGGGACCCGGGGCAATGAGCAGTTCTTC. Its translation: CASSLEGTRGNEQFF. The full variable domain, completed using reference TRBV5-1 and TRBJ2-1, is KAGVTQTPRYLIKTRGQQVTLSCSPISGHRSVSWYQQTPGQGLQFLFEYFSETQRNKGNFPGRFSGRQFSNSRSEMNVSTLELGDSALYLCASSLEGTRGNEQFFGPGTRLTVL.